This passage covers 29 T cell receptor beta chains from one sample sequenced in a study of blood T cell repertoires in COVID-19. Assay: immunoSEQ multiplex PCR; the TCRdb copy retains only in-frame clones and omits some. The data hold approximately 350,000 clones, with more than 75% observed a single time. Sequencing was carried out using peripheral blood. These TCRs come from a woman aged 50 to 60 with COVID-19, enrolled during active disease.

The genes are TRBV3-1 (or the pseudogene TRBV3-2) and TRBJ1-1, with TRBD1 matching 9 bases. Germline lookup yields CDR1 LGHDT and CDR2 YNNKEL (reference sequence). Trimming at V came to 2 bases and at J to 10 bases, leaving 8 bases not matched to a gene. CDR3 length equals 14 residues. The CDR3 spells CASSQNGDRAGAFF. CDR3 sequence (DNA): TGTGCCAGCAGCCAAAATGGGGACAGGGCCGGAGCTTTCTTT.

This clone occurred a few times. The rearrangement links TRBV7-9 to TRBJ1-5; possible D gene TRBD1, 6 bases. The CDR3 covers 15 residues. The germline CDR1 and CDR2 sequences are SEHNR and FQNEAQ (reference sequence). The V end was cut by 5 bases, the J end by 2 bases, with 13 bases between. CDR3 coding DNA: TGTGCCAGCAGCGGAACAGGGTTTGGCAATCAGCCCCAGCATTTT. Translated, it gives CASSGTGFGNQPQHF.

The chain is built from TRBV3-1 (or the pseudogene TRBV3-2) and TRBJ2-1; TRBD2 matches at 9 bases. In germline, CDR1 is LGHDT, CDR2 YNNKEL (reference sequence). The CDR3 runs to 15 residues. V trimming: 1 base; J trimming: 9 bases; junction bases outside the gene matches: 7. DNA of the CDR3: TGTGCCAGCAGCCAAGTAGCGGGAGTTGGTACTGAGCAGTTCTTC. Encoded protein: CASSQVAGVGTEQFF.

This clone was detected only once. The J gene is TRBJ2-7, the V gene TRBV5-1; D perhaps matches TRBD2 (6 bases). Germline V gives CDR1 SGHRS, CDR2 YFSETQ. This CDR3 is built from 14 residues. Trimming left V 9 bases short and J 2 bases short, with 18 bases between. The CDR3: CATQEGWTTYEQYF. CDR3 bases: TGCGCCACCCAGGAGGGGTGGACCACCTACGAGCAGTACTTC.

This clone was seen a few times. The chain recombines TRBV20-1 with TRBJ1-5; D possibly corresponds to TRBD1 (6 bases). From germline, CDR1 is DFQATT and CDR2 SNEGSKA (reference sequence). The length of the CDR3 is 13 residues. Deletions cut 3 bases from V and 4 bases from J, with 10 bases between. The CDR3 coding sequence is TGCAGTGCTAGTAGACAGGAGAATCAGCCCCAGCATTTT. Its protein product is CSASRQENQPQHF.

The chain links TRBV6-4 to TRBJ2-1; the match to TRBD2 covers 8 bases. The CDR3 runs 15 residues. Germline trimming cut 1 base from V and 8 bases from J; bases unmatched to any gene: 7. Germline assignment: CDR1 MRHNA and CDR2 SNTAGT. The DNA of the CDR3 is TGTGCCAGCAGTGACTTTGCGGGAGGAGTGTATGAGCAGTTCTTC. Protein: CASSDFAGGVYEQFF.

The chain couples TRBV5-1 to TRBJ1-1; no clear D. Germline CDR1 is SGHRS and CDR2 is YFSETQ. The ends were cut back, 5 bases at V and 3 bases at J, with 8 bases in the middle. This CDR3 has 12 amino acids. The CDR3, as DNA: TGCGCCAGCAGGGCCGTATACACTGAAGCTTTCTTT. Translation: CASRAVYTEAFF. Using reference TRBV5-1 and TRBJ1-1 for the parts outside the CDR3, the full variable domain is KAGVTQTPRYLIKTRGQQVTLSCSPISGHRSVSWYQQTPGQGLQFLFEYFSETQRNKGNFPGRFSGRQFSNSRSEMNVSTLELGDSALYLCASRAVYTEAFFGQGTRLTVV.

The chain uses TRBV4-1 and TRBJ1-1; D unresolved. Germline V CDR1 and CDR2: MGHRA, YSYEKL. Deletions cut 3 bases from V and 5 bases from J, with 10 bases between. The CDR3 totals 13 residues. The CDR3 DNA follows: TGCGCCAGCAGCCAGCCTAGCGCGACTGAAGCTTTCTTT. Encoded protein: CASSQPSATEAFF.

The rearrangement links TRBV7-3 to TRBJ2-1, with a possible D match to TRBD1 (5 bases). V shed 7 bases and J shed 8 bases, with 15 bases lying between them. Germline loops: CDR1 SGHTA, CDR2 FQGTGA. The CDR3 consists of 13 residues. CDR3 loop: CASTRGAGYEQFF. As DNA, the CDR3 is TGTGCCAGCACTCGTGGGGCAGGATATGAGCAGTTCTTC. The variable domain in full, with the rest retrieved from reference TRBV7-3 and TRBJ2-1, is GAGVSQTPSNKVTEKGKYVELRCDPISGHTALYWYRQSLGQGPEFLIYFQGTGAADDSGLPNDRFFAVRPEGSVSTLKIQRTERGDSAVYLCASTRGAGYEQFFGPGTRLTVL.

This CDR3 is CAWSSGRAPYEQFF. Written as DNA, the CDR3 is TGTGCCTGGAGTAGCGGGAGGGCCCCTTATGAGCAGTTCTTC. The chain links TRBV30 to TRBJ2-1; 10 bases are a match to TRBD2. The CDR3 covers 14 residues. Germline values: CDR1 GTSNPN, CDR2 SVGIG (reference sequence). Unmatched junction bases numbered 6, after V lost 2 bases and J lost 8 bases.

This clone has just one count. In DNA, the CDR3 is TGTGCCACCAGTGACCCGGGACAGCCTTGGGACGAGCAGTACTTC. Amino acids: CATSDPGQPWDEQYF. This chain uses TRBV24-1 with TRBJ2-7; TRBD1 matches at 7 bases. Germline V gene data show CDR1 as KGHDR and CDR2 as SFDVKD. This CDR3 region has 15 residues. V lost 4 bases, J lost 5 bases, and 10 bases stayed unmatched.

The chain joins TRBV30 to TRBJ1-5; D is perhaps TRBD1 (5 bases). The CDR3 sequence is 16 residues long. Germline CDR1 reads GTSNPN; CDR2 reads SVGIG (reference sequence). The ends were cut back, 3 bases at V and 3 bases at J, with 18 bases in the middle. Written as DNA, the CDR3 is TGTGCCTGGAGCCAAGTCGACAGCCTTCCCAATCAGCCCCAGCATTTT. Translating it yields CAWSQVDSLPNQPQHF.

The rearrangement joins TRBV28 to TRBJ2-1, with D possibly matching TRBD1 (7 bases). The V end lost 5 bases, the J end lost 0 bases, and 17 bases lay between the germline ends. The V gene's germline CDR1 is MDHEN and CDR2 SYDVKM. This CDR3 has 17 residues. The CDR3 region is CASSPSRQGLSYNEQFF. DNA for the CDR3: TGTGCCAGCAGTCCCTCCCGACAGGGACTCTCCTACAATGAGCAGTTCTTC.

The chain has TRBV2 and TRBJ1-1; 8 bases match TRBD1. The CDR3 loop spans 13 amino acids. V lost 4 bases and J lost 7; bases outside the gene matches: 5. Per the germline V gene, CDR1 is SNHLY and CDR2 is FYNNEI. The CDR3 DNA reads TGTGCCAGCAGTGGGACAGGGTTCATTGAAGCTTTCTTT. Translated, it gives CASSGTGFIEAFF.

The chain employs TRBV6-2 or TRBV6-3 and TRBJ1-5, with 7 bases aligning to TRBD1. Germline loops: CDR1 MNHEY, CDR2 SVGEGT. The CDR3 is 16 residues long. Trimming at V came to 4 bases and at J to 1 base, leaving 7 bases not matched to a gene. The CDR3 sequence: CASSFRTGVSNQPQHF. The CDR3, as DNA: TGTGCCAGCAGTTTTCGGACAGGCGTCAGCAATCAGCCCCAGCATTTT.

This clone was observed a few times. The CDR3 sequence: CASSSSGTGGRRNIQYF. CDR3 nucleotides: TGTGCCAGCAGCTCATCCGGGACAGGGGGTCGCAGGAACATTCAGTACTTC. The chain couples TRBV11-2 to TRBJ2-4; 11 bases are a match to TRBD1. This CDR3 contains 17 residues. The trim removed 4 bases at V and 7 bases at J, leaving 12 bases unmatched. Germline V CDR1 and CDR2: SGHAT, FQNNGV.

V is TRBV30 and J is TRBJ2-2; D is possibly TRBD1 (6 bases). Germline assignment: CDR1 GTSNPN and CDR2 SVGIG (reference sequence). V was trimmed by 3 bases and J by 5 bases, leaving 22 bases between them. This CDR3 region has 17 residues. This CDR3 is CAWSDIFIGQGTGELFF. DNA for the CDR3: TGTGCCTGGAGCGATATCTTTATTGGCCAGGGGACCGGGGAGCTGTTTTTT.

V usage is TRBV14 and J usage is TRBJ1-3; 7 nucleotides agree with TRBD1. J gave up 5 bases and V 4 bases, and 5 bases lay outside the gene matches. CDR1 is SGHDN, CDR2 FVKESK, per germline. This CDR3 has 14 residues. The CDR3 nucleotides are TGTGCCAGCAGCCGAAGGGACAGCCGAAACACCATATATTTT. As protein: CASSRRDSRNTIYF.

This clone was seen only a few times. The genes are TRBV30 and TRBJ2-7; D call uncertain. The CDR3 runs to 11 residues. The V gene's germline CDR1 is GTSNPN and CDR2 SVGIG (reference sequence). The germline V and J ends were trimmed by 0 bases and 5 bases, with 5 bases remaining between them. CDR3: CAWSVTDEQYF. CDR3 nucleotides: TGTGCCTGGAGTGTTACGGACGAGCAGTACTTC.

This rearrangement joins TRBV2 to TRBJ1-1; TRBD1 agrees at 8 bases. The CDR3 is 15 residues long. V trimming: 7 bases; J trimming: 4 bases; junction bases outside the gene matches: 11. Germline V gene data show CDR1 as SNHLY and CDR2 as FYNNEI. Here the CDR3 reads CASKTRGLTVTEAFF. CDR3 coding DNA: TGTGCCAGCAAGACCAGGGGGCTGACAGTCACTGAAGCTTTCTTT.

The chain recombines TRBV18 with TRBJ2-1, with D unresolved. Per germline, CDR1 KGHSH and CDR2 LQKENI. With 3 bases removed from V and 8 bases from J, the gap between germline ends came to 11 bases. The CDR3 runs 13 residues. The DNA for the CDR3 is TGTGCCAGCTCACCTACGACACCGGATGAGCAGTTCTTC. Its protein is CASSPTTPDEQFF.

CDR3 residues: CASSLSAGSQPQHF. As DNA, the CDR3 is TGTGCCAGCAGTTTGTCCGCAGGGTCTCAGCCCCAGCATTTT. V and J are TRBV27 and TRBJ1-5; possibly TRBD1 for D (5 bases). With 3 bases removed from V and 6 bases from J, the gap between germline ends came to 12 bases. This CDR3 contains 14 residues. Germline CDR1 is MNHEY and CDR2 is SMNVEV (reference sequence).

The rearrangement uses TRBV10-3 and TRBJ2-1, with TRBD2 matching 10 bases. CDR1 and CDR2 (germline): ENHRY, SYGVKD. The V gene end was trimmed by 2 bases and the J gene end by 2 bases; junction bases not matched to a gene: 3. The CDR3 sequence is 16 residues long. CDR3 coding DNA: TGTGCCATCAGTGAGAATAGCGGGAGGACCTACAATGAGCAGTTCTTC. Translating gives CAISENSGRTYNEQFF.

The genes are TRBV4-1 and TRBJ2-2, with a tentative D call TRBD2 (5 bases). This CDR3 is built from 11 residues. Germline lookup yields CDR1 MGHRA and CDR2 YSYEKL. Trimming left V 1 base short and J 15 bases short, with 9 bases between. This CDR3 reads CASSQAGKVFF. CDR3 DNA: TGCGCCAGCAGCCAAGCGGGAAAGGTGTTTTTT.

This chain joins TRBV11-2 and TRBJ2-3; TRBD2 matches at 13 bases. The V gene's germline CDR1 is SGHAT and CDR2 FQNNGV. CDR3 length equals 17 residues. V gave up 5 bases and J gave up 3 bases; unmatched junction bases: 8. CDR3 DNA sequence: TGTGCCAGCAGCCGTAGACTAGCGGGAGGTAGAACAGATACGCAGTATTTT. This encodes CASSRRLAGGRTDTQYF.

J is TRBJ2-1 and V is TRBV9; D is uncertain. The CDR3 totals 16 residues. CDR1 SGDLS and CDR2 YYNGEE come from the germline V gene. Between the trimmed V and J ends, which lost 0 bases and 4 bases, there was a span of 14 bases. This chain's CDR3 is CASSVGGSYTYNEQFF. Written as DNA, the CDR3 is TGTGCCAGCAGCGTAGGAGGATCGTACACGTACAATGAGCAGTTCTTC.

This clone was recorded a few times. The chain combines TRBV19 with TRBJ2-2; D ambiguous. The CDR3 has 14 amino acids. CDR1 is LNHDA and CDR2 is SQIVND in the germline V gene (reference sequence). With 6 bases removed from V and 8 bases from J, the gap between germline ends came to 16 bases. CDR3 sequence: CASRQAFLWGELFF. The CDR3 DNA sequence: TGTGCCAGTAGGCAGGCCTTCCTCTGGGGGGAGCTGTTTTTT.

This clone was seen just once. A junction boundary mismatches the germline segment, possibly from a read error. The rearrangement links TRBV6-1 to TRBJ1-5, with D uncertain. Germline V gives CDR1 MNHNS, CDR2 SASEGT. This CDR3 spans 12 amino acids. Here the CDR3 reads CASREGDQPQHF. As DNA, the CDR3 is TGTGCCAGCAGGGAAGGCGATCAGCCCCAGCATTTT.

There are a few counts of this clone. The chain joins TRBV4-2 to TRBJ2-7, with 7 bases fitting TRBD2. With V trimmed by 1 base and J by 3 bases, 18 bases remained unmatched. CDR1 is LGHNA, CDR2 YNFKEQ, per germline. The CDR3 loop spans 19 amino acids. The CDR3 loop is CASSQVALSGLERFYEQYF. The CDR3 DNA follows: TGTGCCAGCAGCCAAGTAGCTTTATCCGGACTAGAGAGATTCTACGAGCAGTACTTC.